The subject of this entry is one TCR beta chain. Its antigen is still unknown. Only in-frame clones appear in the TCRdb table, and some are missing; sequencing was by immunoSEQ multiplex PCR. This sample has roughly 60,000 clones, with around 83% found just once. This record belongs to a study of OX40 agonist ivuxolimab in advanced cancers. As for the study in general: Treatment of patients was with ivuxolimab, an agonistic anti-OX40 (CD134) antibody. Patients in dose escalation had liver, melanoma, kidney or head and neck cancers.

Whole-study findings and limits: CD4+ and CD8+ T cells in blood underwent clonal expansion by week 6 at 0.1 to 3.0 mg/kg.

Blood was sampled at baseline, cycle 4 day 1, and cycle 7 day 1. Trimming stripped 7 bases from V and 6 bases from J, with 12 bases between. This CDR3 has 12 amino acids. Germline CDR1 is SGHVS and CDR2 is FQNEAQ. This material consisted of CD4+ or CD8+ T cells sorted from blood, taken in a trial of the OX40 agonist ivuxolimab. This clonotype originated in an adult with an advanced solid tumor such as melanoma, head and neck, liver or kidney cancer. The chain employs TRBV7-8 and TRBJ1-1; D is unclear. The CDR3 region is CASKAGGPEAFF. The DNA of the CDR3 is TGTGCCAGCAAGGCCGGAGGCCCTGAAGCTTTCTTT.